The TCR beta chain described here comes from a study of regulatory T cells in long-lasting Graves disease. Trimming shortened V by 3 bases and J by 1 base, and 13 bases separated the two germline ends. The CDR3 is 16 amino acids. Time point indicated: persistent/refractory GD, antithyroid drugs over 5 years with positive TRAb. PBMCs were the source of the RNA used for TCR sequencing. Construction of TCR beta libraries relied on iRepertoire HTBI primers and on Arm-PCR targeting CDR3 regions. TCRdb analysed the multiplex PCR reads with MiXCR anew, one entry per CDR3 protein. The sample holds under 450,000 distinct CDR3 sequences, around 20% seen once. This clonotype was seen only a few times.

The clonotype comes from a female donor with Graves disease. This sample comprised peripheral blood mononuclear cells (PBMCs), obtained when the disease was refractory, from a patient treated with antithyroid drugs. This rearrangement joins TRBV12-3 or TRBV12-4 to TRBJ1-5, with D possibly TRBD1 on 5 matching bases. The CDR3 loop reads CASSFDKGSSNQPQHF. In nucleotides, the CDR3 is TGTGCCAGCAGTTTTGATAAGGGGTCCAGCAATCAGCCCCAGCATTTT.